Listed below are T cell receptor beta chains from one sample, sequenced in a study of spatial heterogeneity in lung cancer. TCRdb called the 5' RACE reads again in MiXCR, with one record for every CDR3 protein. The sample includes roughly 80,000 distinct CDR3 sequences, 8% seen only once; the top ten take roughly 6.4%. Source: PBMCs, taken at surgery. These receptors all stem from a male donor with early-stage non-small cell lung cancer. Both conserved end residues are part of each CDR3.

v_gene: TRBV4-2; CDR3aa: CASSRAGTSLSNEQFF
v_gene: TRBV4-1; CDR3aa: CASSQAVTYNEQFF
v_gene: TRBV20-1; CDR3aa: CSATLDSTNEQFF
v_gene: TRBV7-2; CDR3aa: CASSPILAGVIHEQFF
v_gene: TRBV10-3; CDR3aa: CAISGGDPGSNEQFF
v_gene: TRBV11-1; CDR3aa: CASSLGSAGRTDTQYF
v_gene: TRBV20-1; CDR3aa: CSAGALAGGDYEQYF
v_gene: TRBV5-1; CDR3aa: CASSLAPGRYFF
v_gene: TRBV7-7; CDR3aa: CASSLAEGGPPTF
v_gene: TRBV27; CDR3aa: CASSPGRVNTEAFF
v_gene: TRBV12-3/TRBV12-4; CDR3aa: CASSFIWSRETQYF
v_gene: TRBV20-1; CDR3aa: CSAGTSGSPLHF
v_gene: TRBV18; CDR3aa: CASSRGSLDEQYF
v_gene: TRBV11-2; CDR3aa: CASRRAPGEQETQYF
v_gene: TRBV27; CDR3aa: CASSQRRDREAFF
v_gene: TRBV20-1; CDR3aa: CSASGVPNEKLFF
v_gene: TRBV5-1; CDR3aa: CASKVAGGPNEQYF
v_gene: TRBV5-1; CDR3aa: CASSLGLASDTQYF
v_gene: TRBV7-2; CDR3aa: CASSLASGAQVETQYF
v_gene: TRBV20-1; CDR3aa: CSADVTSGETQYF
v_gene: TRBV11-3; CDR3aa: CASSPGQGPGNTIYF
v_gene: TRBV11-2; CDR3aa: CASSLGPFTDTQYF
v_gene: TRBV7-8; CDR3aa: CASSGGRTDTQYF
v_gene: TRBV7-9; CDR3aa: CASSSRRSGRARADTQYF
v_gene: TRBV6-1; CDR3aa: CASSEYGGRVPYEQYF
v_gene: TRBV24-1; CDR3aa: CATSYGYGGANVLTF
v_gene: TRBV10-3; CDR3aa: CAITPTGLGGTEAFF
v_gene: TRBV4-1; CDR3aa: CASSQDRQANYGYTF
v_gene: TRBV3-1; CDR3aa: CASSQESAGNSYNEQFF
v_gene: TRBV30; CDR3aa: CAWSKRENQPQHF
v_gene: TRBV27; CDR3aa: CASSLSINTAVGYTF
v_gene: TRBV7-6; CDR3aa: CASSLGPGNEQYF
v_gene: TRBV30; CDR3aa: CAWSGQGAYEQYF
v_gene: TRBV19; CDR3aa: CASTTPFLNTGELFF
v_gene: TRBV19; CDR3aa: CASNQNRQVENTEAFF
v_gene: TRBV21-1; CDR3aa: CASSYRLARRRAFF
v_gene: TRBV7-8; CDR3aa: CASSLNGYNEQFF
v_gene: TRBV9; CDR3aa: CASSVAGLNTEAFF
v_gene: TRBV5-1; CDR3aa: CASSLMTGGDETQNF
v_gene: TRBV4-1; CDR3aa: CASSQEGSGAGRTEAFF
v_gene: TRBV4-1; CDR3aa: CASSQETDGYGYTF
v_gene: TRBV7-8; CDR3aa: CASSSEAATNEKLFF
v_gene: TRBV3-1; CDR3aa: CASRLGLAASHEQYF
v_gene: TRBV11-2; CDR3aa: CASSLDLRLADYNEQFF
v_gene: TRBV18; CDR3aa: CASSPQEDGYTF
v_gene: TRBV29-1; CDR3aa: CSVVGDGLYEQYF
v_gene: TRBV5-1; CDR3aa: CASSLGTTELAKNIQYF
v_gene: TRBV6-2/TRBV6-3; CDR3aa: CASRSLMGQGAQETQYF
v_gene: TRBV10-1; CDR3aa: CASSEAGTYTEAFF
v_gene: TRBV13; CDR3aa: CASSLLVAHEQYF